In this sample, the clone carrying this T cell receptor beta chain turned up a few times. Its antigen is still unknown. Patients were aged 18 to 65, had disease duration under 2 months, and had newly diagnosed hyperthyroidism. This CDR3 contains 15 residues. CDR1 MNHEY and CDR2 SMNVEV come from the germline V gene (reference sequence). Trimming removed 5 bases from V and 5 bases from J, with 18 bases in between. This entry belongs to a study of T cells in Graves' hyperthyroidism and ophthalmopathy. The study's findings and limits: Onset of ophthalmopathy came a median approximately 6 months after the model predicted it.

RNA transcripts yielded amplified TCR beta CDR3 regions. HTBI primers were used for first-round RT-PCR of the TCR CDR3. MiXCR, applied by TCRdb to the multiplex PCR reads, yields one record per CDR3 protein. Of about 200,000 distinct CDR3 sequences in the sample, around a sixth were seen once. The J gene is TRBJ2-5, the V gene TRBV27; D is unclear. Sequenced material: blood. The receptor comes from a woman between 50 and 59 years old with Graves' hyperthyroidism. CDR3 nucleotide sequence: TGTGCCAGCAGTCCCGGGCCCGCATGGTACGAGACCCAGTACTTC. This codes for CASSPGPAWYETQYF.